Given below is one TCR beta chain in context. This specimen belongs to a study of T cells in Graves' hyperthyroidism and ophthalmopathy. Germline V lookup: CDR1 SQVTM, CDR2 ANQGSEA. The CDR3 is made up of 12 amino acids. Trimming stripped 4 bases from V and 4 bases from J, with 10 bases between. RNA transcripts served as the template for amplifying TCR beta CDR3 regions. HTBI primers drove first-round RT-PCR of the TCR CDR3. TCRdb ran MiXCR on the multiplex PCR reads and lists one entry per CDR3 protein. The data show about 480,000 distinct CDR3 sequences, with around 24% seen just once and approximately 11% held by the top ten.

This TCR came from a woman younger than 45 with Graves' ophthalmopathy. Sequenced material: blood. The chain recombines TRBV29-1 with TRBJ2-5; weak D call: TRBD1 (6 bases). CDR3 sequence: CSVAQGIETQYF. CDR3 in DNA: TGCAGCGTTGCACAGGGCATAGAGACCCAGTACTTC.